Below, 6 T cell receptor beta chains from the same sample are listed, as sequenced in a study of tumor and adjacent non-tumor tissue in lung cancer (dated by TCRdb to 2016 to 2018). RNA was extracted from bulk unsorted tissue and checked for quality with a NanoDrop ND-1000 and an Agilent 2100. The normal lung samples consisted of distant non-tumor tissue collected more than 3 cm from the tumor edge. To prepare the library, multiplex PCR was applied. For sequencing, an Illumina HiSeq 2500 was employed. TCRbeta libraries were constructed through three rounds of nested PCR with primers (Table S4) according to protocols modified from ARM-PCR. TCRdb applied fastp at Q25 and MiXCR to the public reads, then kept only in-frame beta chains. Rows are unified per CDR3 protein, each entry keeping the most common DNA and genes. Within this sample are about 75,000 distinct CDR3 sequences, with roughly 70% of them counted one time only. Around 30% of the sample is held by the ten biggest clonotypes.

Sequencing was carried out using distant non-tumor lung tissue. The source of these receptors is a woman aged 50 to 65 with non-small cell lung cancer.

The CDR3 protein is CASSPSGFQETQYF. DNA of the CDR3: TGTGCCAGCAGTCCCTCGGGATTCCAAGAGACCCAGTACTTC. V and J are TRBV28 and TRBJ2-5, with D tentatively TRBD2 (5 bases). Between the trimmed V and J ends, which lost 5 bases and 1 base, there was a span of 11 bases. The CDR3 has 14 residues. CDR1 is MDHEN, CDR2 SYDVKM, per germline.

A remark on this clonotype: This may come from a read error, since a much larger clone is one base off. V and J are TRBV10-3 and TRBJ2-5, with 7 bases identical to TRBD2. The V and J ends lost 8 bases and 2 bases, in that order; junction bases with no gene match: 14. The CDR3 spans 16 residues. Germline CDR1 and CDR2: ENHRY and SYGVKD. Here the CDR3 DNA reads TGTGCCATCTGTGCTTACAGGCTAGCGGATCAAGAGACCCAGTACTTC. Translation gives CAICAYRLADQETQYF.

About this clonotype: This sequence may be a read error, since a much larger clone differs from it by one base. This chain connects TRBV12-3 or TRBV12-4 to TRBJ2-2; D gene ambiguous. The CDR3 has 14 residues. The CDR3, as DNA: TGTACCAGCAGCATTCAATCGGACGGCGGGGAGCTGTTTTTT. Encoded protein: CTSSIQSDGGELFF.

The chain combines TRBV30 with TRBJ2-1; possibly TRBD1 or TRBD2 for D (5 bases each). Looked up from germline, CDR1 is GTSNPN and CDR2 is SVGIG (reference sequence). There are 11 residues in the CDR3. V was cut by 2 bases and J by 12 bases, with 11 bases left in between. The chain's CDR3 is CAWSKRGRQFF. CDR3 bases: TGTGCCTGGAGTAAGAGGGGCCGGCAGTTCTTC.

The chain recombines TRBV19 with TRBJ2-1; 8 nucleotides align to TRBD2. V lost 5 bases and J lost 6; bases outside the gene matches: 12. CDR3 length equals 16 residues. Per the germline V gene, CDR1 is LNHDA and CDR2 is SQIVND (reference sequence). The CDR3 sequence is CASSPGTSGVGNEQFF. The CDR3 DNA sequence: TGTGCCAGTAGTCCCGGGACTAGTGGGGTCGGCAATGAGCAGTTCTTC.

A word on this clonotype: One base away lies a much larger clone, so this may be a sequencing read error. The chain joins TRBV10-3 to TRBJ2-5, with D possibly called TRBD1 or TRBD2 (5 bases each). The CDR3 has 16 residues. Germline CDR1 and CDR2: ENHRY and SYGVKD. Trimming cost V 4 bases and J 2 bases, with 17 bases left between them. CDR3 nucleotide sequence: TGTGCCATCAGTGCTTACAGGCCAGCGGATCAAGAGACCCAGTACTTC. The encoded protein is CAISAYRPADQETQYF.